What follows are 6 T cell receptor beta chains derived from one specimen sequenced in a study of blood T cells in healthy people across ages. Primers used in a second PCR of about 6 to 11 cycles were a sample-barcoded 5' primer and a J-beta primer mix. TCRdb recomputed calls from the 5' RACE reads with MiXCR, one row per CDR3 protein. Here the sample spans about 1,600,000 distinct CDR3 sequences, approximately 40% being singletons. Sequencing was performed on blood. These receptors all come from a woman aged 18-29 years in good health.

The chain carries TRBV28 and TRBJ1-2, with D hard to call. The CDR3 runs to 16 residues. V was pared by 6 bases and J by 1 base, with 18 bases between. Germline lookup yields CDR1 MDHEN and CDR2 SYDVKM. CDR3 residues: CASSFTPRALNYGYTF. The CDR3 DNA follows: TGTGCCAGCAGCTTCACTCCACGAGCTCTTAACTATGGCTACACCTTC.

In this sample, this clonotype turned up a few times. The chain recombines TRBV6-5 with TRBJ2-5, with D possibly being TRBD2 (6 bases). V lost 6 bases and J 1 base, leaving 15 bases between the germline ends. The V gene's germline CDR1 is MNHEY and CDR2 SVGAGI. The CDR3 sequence is 15 residues long. Here the CDR3 DNA reads TGTGCCAGCAGGGTACTGGGGGGATCCCAAGAGACCCAGTACTTC. This translates into CASRVLGGSQETQYF.

This rearrangement joins TRBV7-6 to TRBJ2-5; D is perhaps TRBD2 (5 bases). V gave up 8 bases and J gave up 5 bases, with 15 bases separating them. The germline gives CDR1 SGHVS, CDR2 FNYEAQ. CDR3 size: 13 residues. CDR3 nucleotide sequence: TGTGCCAGCGCCGGAGGCCTACGGGAGACCCAGTACTTC. Translation: CASAGGLRETQYF.

This clonotype was seen a handful of times. V gene TRBV4-2 combines with J gene TRBJ2-3; tentative D call: TRBD2 (6 bases). This CDR3 has 14 amino acids. Germline V gene sequence: CDR1 LGHNA, CDR2 YNFKEQ. The ends were cut back, 6 bases at V and 4 bases at J, with 14 bases in the middle. CDR3 coding DNA: TGTGCCAGCAGGGGACTTGAAACCCCAGATACGCAGTATTTT. Translated, it gives CASRGLETPDTQYF.

The V call is TRBV5-1, the J call TRBJ1-2; tentative D call: TRBD1 (6 bases). Germline V lookup: CDR1 SGHRS, CDR2 YFSETQ. Trimming cost V 1 base and J 4 bases, with 14 bases left between them. The CDR3 extends over 15 amino acids. CDR3 protein: CASSLNRDPSYGYTF. CDR3 coding DNA: TGCGCCAGCAGCTTGAACAGGGACCCCTCCTATGGCTACACCTTC.

The chain has TRBV28 and TRBJ2-5, with TRBD1 matching 7 bases. V shed 8 bases, J shed 11 bases, and the junction held 11 bases outside the gene matches. CDR3 size: 12 residues. Looked up from germline, CDR1 is MDHEN and CDR2 is SYDVKM. Written as DNA, the CDR3 is TGTGCCAGCGCGACAGGGTTCGGAGAGCAGTACTTC. This encodes CASATGFGEQYF.